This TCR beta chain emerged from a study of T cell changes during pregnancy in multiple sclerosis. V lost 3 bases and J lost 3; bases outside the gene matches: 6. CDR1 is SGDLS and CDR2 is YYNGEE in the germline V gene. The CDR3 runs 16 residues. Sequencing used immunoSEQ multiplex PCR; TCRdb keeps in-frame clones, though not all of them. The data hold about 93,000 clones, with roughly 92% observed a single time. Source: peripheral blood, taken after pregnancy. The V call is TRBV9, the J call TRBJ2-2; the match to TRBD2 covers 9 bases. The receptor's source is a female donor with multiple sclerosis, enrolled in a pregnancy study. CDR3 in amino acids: CASSAERLADTGELFF. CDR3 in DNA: TGTGCCAGCAGCGCAGAGAGACTAGCGGACACCGGGGAGCTGTTTTTT.